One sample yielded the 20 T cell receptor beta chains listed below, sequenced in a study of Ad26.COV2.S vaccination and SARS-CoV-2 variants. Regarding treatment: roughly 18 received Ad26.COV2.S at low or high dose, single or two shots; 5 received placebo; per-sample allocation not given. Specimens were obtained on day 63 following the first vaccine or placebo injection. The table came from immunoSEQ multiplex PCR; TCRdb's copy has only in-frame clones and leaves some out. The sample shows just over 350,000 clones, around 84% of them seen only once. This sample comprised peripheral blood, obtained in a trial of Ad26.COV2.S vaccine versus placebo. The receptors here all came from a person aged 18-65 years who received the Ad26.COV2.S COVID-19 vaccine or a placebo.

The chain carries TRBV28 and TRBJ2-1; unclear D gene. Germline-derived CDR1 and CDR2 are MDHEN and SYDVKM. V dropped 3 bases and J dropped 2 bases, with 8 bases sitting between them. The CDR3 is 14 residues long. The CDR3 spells CASSLAPAYNEQFF. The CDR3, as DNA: TGTGCCAGCAGTTTGGCTCCGGCCTACAATGAGCAGTTCTTC.

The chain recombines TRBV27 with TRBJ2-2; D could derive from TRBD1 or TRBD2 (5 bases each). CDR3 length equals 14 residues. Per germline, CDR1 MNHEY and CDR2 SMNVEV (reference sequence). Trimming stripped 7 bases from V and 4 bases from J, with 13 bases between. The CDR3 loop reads CASNSGAATGELFF. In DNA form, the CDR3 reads TGTGCCAGCAATTCCGGGGCCGCCACCGGGGAGCTGTTTTTT.

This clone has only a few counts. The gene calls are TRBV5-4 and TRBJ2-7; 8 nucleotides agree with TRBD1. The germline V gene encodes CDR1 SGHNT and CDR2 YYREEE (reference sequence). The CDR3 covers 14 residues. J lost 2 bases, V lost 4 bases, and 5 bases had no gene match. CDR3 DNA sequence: TGTGCCAGCAGCCCGGCGGACAGGGCCTACGAGCAGTACTTC. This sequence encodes CASSPADRAYEQYF.

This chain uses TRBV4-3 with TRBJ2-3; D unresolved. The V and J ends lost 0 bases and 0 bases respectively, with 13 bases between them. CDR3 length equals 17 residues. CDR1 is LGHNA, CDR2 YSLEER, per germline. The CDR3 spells CASSQDYRAYSTDTQYF. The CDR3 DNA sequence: TGCGCCAGCAGCCAAGATTACCGGGCGTATAGCACAGATACGCAGTATTTT.

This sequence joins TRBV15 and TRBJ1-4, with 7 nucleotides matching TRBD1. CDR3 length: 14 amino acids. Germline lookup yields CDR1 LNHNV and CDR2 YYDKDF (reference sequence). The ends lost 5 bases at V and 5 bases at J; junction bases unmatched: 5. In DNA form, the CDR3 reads TGTGCCACCAGCGTACCGGGACAGAATGAAAAACTGTTTTTT. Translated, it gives CATSVPGQNEKLFF.

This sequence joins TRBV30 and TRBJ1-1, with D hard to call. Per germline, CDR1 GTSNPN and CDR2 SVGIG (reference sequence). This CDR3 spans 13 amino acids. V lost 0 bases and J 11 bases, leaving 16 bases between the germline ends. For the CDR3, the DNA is TGTGCCTGGAGTGTGGCAGGTGGATTAGAGGCTTTCTTT. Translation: CAWSVAGGLEAFF.

The CDR3 DNA reads as TGTGCCAGCAGCTATTCTGGGGCAGATACGCAGTATTTT. Translating it yields CASSYSGADTQYF. V is TRBV7-7 and J is TRBJ2-3; D not certain. V lost 4 bases and J lost 4, with 9 bases in between. The CDR3 has 13 amino acids. Germline V lookup: CDR1 SSHAT, CDR2 FNYEAQ (reference sequence).

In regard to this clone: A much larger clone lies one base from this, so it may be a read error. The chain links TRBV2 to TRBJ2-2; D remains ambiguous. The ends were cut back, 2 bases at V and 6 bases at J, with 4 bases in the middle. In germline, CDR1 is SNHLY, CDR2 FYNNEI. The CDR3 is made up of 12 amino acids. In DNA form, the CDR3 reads TGTGCCAGCAGTGAATTTCCCGGGGAGCTGTTTTTT. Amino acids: CASSEFPGELFF.

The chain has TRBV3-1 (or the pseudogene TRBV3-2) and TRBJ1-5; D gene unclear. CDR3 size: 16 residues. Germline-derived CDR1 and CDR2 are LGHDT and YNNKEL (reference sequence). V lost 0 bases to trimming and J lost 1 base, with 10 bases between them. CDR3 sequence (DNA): TGTGCCAGCAGCCAAGATCTGGGCAACAGCAATCAGCCCCAGCATTTT. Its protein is CASSQDLGNSNQPQHF.

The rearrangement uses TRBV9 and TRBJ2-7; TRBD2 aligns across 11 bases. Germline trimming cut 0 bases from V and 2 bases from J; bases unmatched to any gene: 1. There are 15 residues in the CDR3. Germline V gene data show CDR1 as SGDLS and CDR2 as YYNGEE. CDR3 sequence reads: CASSVDSGRAYEQYF. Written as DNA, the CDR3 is TGTGCCAGCAGCGTAGATAGCGGGAGGGCCTACGAGCAGTACTTC.

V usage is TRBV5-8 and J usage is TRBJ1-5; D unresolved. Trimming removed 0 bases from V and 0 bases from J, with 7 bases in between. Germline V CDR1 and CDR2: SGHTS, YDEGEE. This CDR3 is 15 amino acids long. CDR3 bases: TGTGCCAGCAGCTTGGGAGTTATTAGCAATCAGCCCCAGCATTTT. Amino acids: CASSLGVISNQPQHF.

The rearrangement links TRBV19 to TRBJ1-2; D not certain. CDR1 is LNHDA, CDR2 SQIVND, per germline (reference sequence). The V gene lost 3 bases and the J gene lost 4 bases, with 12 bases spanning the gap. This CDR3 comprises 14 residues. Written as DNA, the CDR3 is TGTGCCAGTAGTATTAAAGAAGGGCCCTATGGCTACACCTTC. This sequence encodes CASSIKEGPYGYTF.

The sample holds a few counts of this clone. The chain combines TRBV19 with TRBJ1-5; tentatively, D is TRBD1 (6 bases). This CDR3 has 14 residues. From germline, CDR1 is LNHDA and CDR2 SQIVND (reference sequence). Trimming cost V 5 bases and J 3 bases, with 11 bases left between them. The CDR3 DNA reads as TGTGCCAGTAGTTACACAGGGCTCAATCAGCCCCAGCATTTT. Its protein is CASSYTGLNQPQHF.

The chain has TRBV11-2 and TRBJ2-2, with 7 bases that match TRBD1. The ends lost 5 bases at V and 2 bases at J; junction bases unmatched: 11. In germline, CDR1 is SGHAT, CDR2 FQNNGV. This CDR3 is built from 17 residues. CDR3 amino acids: CASSHSIQGSNTGELFF. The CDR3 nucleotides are TGTGCCAGCAGCCATTCAATACAGGGGTCAAACACCGGGGAGCTGTTTTTT.

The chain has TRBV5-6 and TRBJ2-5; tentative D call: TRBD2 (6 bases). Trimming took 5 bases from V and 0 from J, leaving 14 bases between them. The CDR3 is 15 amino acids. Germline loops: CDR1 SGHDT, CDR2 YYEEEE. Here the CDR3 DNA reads TGTGCCAGCAGTCAACTAGCCCAGTACCAAGAGACCCAGTACTTC. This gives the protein CASSQLAQYQETQYF.

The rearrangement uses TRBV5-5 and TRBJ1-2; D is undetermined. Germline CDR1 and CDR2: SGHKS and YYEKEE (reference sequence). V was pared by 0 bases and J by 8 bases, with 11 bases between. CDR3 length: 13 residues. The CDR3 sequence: CASSLDVGLGYTF. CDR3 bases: TGTGCCAGCAGCTTGGATGTAGGGCTAGGCTACACCTTC.

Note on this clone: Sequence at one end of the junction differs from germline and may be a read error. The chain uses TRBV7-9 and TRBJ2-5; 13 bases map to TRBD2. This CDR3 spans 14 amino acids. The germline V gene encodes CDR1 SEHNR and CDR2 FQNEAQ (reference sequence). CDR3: CASSRGLAGDDGHF. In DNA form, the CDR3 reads TGTGCCAGCAGTCGTGGACTAGCGGGGGACGATGGGCACTTC.

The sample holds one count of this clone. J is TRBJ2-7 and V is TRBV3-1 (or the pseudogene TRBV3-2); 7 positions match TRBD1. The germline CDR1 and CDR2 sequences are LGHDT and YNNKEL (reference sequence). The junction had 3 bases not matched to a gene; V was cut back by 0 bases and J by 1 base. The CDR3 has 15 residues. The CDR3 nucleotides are TGTGCCAGCAGCCAAGAGGGACAGATATCCTACGAGCAGTACTTC. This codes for CASSQEGQISYEQYF.

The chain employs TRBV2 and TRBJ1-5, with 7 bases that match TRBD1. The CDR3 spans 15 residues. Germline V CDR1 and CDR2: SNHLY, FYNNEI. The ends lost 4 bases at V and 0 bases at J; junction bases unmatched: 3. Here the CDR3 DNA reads TGTGCCAGCAGTGCGGGACAGCTTAGCAATCAGCCCCAGCATTTT. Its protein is CASSAGQLSNQPQHF. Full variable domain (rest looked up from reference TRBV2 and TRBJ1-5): EPEVTQTPSHQVTQMGQEVILRCVPISNHLYFYWYRQILGQKVEFLVSFYNNEISEKSEIFDDQFSVERPDGSNFTLKIRSTKLEDSAMYFCASSAGQLSNQPQHFGDGTRLSIL.

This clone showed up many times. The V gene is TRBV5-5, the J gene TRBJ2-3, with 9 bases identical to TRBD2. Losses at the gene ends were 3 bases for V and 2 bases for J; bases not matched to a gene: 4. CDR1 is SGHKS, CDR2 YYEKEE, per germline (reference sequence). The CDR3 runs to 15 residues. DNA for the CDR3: TGTGCCAGCAGCTCGGCTAGCGGGGTCACAGATACGCAGTATTTT. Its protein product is CASSSASGVTDTQYF. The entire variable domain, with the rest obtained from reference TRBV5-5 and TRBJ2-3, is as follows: DAGVTQSPTHLIKTRGQQVTLRCSPISGHKSVSWYQQVLGQGPQFIFQYYEKEERGRGNFPDRFSARQFPNYSSELNVNALLLGDSALYLCASSSASGVTDTQYFGPGTRLTVL.